Below are 10 T cell receptor beta chains sequenced from a single sample in a study of metastatic and nonmetastatic thyroid tumors. MiXCR reprocessed the PCR reads for TCRdb. The sample shows around 70,000 clones, around 20% of them seen only once. Treatment of any kind had been given to no patient before thyroid surgery. The sequencing sample was made of blood. Receptors were obtained from a female donor with papillary thyroid cancer or a benign thyroid nodule (not recorded which). Some clones in this sample may be carry-over from other donors' samples.

Ten or more counts support this clone. This chain joins TRBV20-1 and TRBJ2-7; no reliable D call. CDR1 is DFQATT and CDR2 is SNEGSKA in the germline V gene (reference sequence). CDR3 size: 12 residues. Trimming took 3 bases from V and 3 from J, leaving 9 bases between them. The CDR3 DNA follows: TGCAGTGCTAGTCGGCCTGTCTACGAGCAGTACTTC. The encoded protein is CSASRPVYEQYF.

In its sample, this clone was seen many times. The chain is built from TRBV7-2 and TRBJ1-5; maybe TRBD1 (6 bases). Germline values: CDR1 SGHTA, CDR2 FQGNSA. This CDR3 comprises 14 residues. V was shortened by 6 bases and J by 2 bases, with 11 bases between the two germline ends. The CDR3 loop is CASSSGQGNQPQHF. DNA for the CDR3: TGTGCCAGCAGTTCGGGACAAGGCAATCAGCCCCAGCATTTT.

In this sample, this clone turned up many times. J is TRBJ2-3 and V is TRBV6-2 or TRBV6-3, with D perhaps matching TRBD2 (5 bases). The CDR3 length is 14 residues. Per germline, CDR1 MNHEY and CDR2 SVGEGT. V lost 6 bases, J lost 2 bases, and 12 bases lay in between. The CDR3 coding sequence is TGTGCCAGCAGCCCCATGGGAGTCACAGATACGCAGTATTTT. Protein product: CASSPMGVTDTQYF.

This clone occurred many times. The V call is TRBV19, the J call TRBJ2-4, with D perhaps matching TRBD1 (8 bases). Germline V gives CDR1 LNHDA, CDR2 SQIVND (reference sequence). The V gene lost 4 bases and the J gene lost 1 base, with 11 bases spanning the gap. This CDR3 has 15 residues. The CDR3 DNA reads as TGTGCCAGTAGTACACAGGGGGGGGCCAAAAACATTCAGTACTTC. Protein sequence: CASSTQGGAKNIQYF. Together with reference TRBV19 and TRBJ2-4, the CDR3 gives the full variable domain: DGGITQSPKYLFRKEGQNVTLSCEQNLNHDAMYWYRQDPGQGLRLIYYSQIVNDFQKGDIAEGYSVSREKKESFPLTVTSAQKNPTAFYLCASSTQGGAKNIQYFGAGTRLSVL.

This clone has a handful of counts. A much larger clone lies one base from this, so it may be a read error. The chain is built from TRBV6-1 and TRBJ1-2; TRBD1 matches at 7 bases. The CDR3 length is 13 residues. Germline CDR1 is MNHNS and CDR2 is SASEGT. CDR3 loop: CASSVGTVYGHTF. The CDR3 nucleotides read TGTGCCAGCAGTGTGGGGACAGTCTATGGCCACACCTTC.

V and J are TRBV11-3 and TRBJ2-7; D ambiguous. Trimming took 4 bases from V and 2 from J, leaving 12 bases between them. The CDR3 runs 14 residues. The germline V gene has CDR1 SGHNT and CDR2 YENEEA. CDR3 sequence (DNA): TGTGCCAGCAGCTCGTTTGTGACAACCTACGAGCAGTACTTC. As protein: CASSSFVTTYEQYF.

This clone was recorded once. The chain combines TRBV4-1 with TRBJ1-2, with 7 bases fitting TRBD1. The CDR3 has 14 amino acids. V dropped 5 bases and J dropped 2; count of bases not matched to a gene: 5. Germline CDR1 reads MGHRA; CDR2 reads YSYEKL. CDR3 nucleotides: TGCGCCAGCAGCTCCCAACAGGGGAACTATGGCTACACCTTC. It yields the protein CASSSQQGNYGYTF.

This clone has ten or more counts. This sequence joins TRBV11-3 and TRBJ2-5; 10 bases map to TRBD2. The V gene end was trimmed by 5 bases and the J gene end by 5 bases; junction bases not matched to a gene: 11. The CDR3 loop spans 16 amino acids. Per germline, CDR1 SGHNT and CDR2 YENEEA. The CDR3 loop reads CASSERRLAGWETQYF. The CDR3 DNA is TGTGCCAGCAGCGAAAGGAGACTAGCGGGTTGGGAGACCCAGTACTTC.

This clone was seen a handful of times. The chain employs TRBV19 and TRBJ1-1; unclear D gene. CDR3 length: 14 amino acids. Germline V lookup: CDR1 LNHDA, CDR2 SQIVND (reference sequence). Trimming shortened V by 1 base and J by 1 base, and 7 bases separated the two germline ends. CDR3 sequence reads: CASSIGTGNTEAFF. Written as DNA, the CDR3 is TGTGCCAGTAGTATAGGGACGGGGAACACTGAAGCTTTCTTT.

Ten or more counts support this clone. The V call is TRBV6-1, the J call TRBJ1-6; D may be TRBD1 (5 bases). The CDR3 has 15 residues. From germline, CDR1 is MNHNS and CDR2 SASEGT. Trimming left V 6 bases short and J 14 bases short, with 23 bases between. In DNA form, the CDR3 reads TGTGCCAGCAGATCCGTAACAGGTGCCAGTTGGGCCCTCCACTTT. Its translation: CASRSVTGASWALHF.